These 31 T cell receptor beta chains came from one sample sequenced in a study of blood T cell repertoires in COVID-19. Libraries were prepared by immunoSEQ multiplex PCR; TCRdb keeps only in-frame clonotypes and omits some of them. The table records approximately 160,000 clones, roughly 83% of them present only once. The sample was PBMCs or T cells enriched from blood (not recorded which). The receptors shown here come from a woman between 45 and 65 years old who had recovered from COVID-19.

The chain carries TRBV9 and TRBJ2-3; no clear D gene. This CDR3 comprises 14 residues. The V gene's germline CDR1 is SGDLS and CDR2 YYNGEE. The V end was cut by 0 bases, the J end by 4 bases, with 9 bases between. The CDR3 loop is CASSVAPLPDTQYF. CDR3 coding DNA: TGTGCCAGCAGCGTAGCTCCACTGCCAGATACGCAGTATTTT.

The rearrangement joins TRBV30 to TRBJ1-2; D unclear. V lost 0 bases and J 8 bases, leaving 7 bases between the germline ends. The germline CDR1 and CDR2 sequences are GTSNPN and SVGIG (reference sequence). This CDR3 has 11 amino acids. The CDR3 here is CAWSVTIGYTF. The CDR3, as DNA: TGTGCCTGGAGTGTAACAATCGGCTACACCTTC.

This chain links TRBV7-9 with TRBJ2-3, with D possibly matching TRBD2 (6 bases). V was trimmed by 3 bases and J by 0 bases, leaving 13 bases between them. Germline assignment: CDR1 SEHNR and CDR2 FQNEAQ (reference sequence). The CDR3 loop spans 16 amino acids. The CDR3 DNA sequence: TGTGCCAGCAGCTTGTCTCCGGGGGATAGCACAGATACGCAGTATTTT. As protein: CASSLSPGDSTDTQYF.

The rearrangement uses TRBV28 and TRBJ2-3; 8 nucleotides match TRBD2. The CDR3 runs 14 residues. Germline V gives CDR1 MDHEN, CDR2 SYDVKM. V shed 6 bases, J shed 6 bases, and the junction held 8 bases outside the gene matches. The CDR3 DNA is TGTGCCAGCAGAGAGCGGGGGCGGGGGGATACGCAGTATTTT. Protein product: CASRERGRGDTQYF.

The chain is built from TRBV30 and TRBJ1-2; D gene ambiguous. V was pared by 2 bases and J by 2 bases, with 6 bases between. Germline lookup yields CDR1 GTSNPN and CDR2 SVGIG (reference sequence). CDR3 size: 12 residues. This chain's CDR3 is CAWSRVNYGYTF. Written as DNA, the CDR3 is TGTGCCTGGAGTAGAGTAAACTATGGCTACACCTTC.

The chain uses TRBV19 and TRBJ1-6, with a weak D call TRBD1 (6 bases). The V end lost 9 bases, the J end lost 7 bases, and 19 bases lay between the germline ends. Germline V gene lookup returns CDR1 LNHDA and CDR2 SQIVND (reference sequence). The CDR3 is made up of 15 amino acids. The CDR3 DNA follows: TGTGCCAGCCAGGGGTCAGGGGTGGAGAATTCACCCCTCCACTTT. It is translated as CASQGSGVENSPLHF.

In the case of this clone: The same CDR3 can be traced to other DNA sequences in this sample. The chain recombines TRBV7-2 with TRBJ2-5, with 9 bases lining up with TRBD1. The germline V gene encodes CDR1 SGHTA and CDR2 FQGNSA. The CDR3 is 13 residues long. Trimming took 5 bases from V and 5 from J; bases not matched to a gene: 3. This chain's CDR3 is CASSLGQGETQYF. CDR3 bases: TGTGCCAGCAGCCTCGGACAGGGGGAGACCCAGTACTTC. The variable domain in full, completed from reference TRBV7-2 and TRBJ2-5, reads GAGVSQSPSNKVTEKGKDVELRCDPISGHTALYWYRQSLGQGLEFLIYFQGNSAPDKSGLPSDRFSAERTGGSVSTLTIQRTQQEDSAVYLCASSLGQGETQYFGPGTRLLVL.

The chain uses TRBV7-2 and TRBJ1-2; a possible D gene is TRBD1 (6 bases). The ends were cut back, 7 bases at V and 8 bases at J, with 20 bases in the middle. This CDR3 is 14 amino acids long. Germline V gene data show CDR1 as SGHTA and CDR2 as FQGNSA. CDR3 nucleotides: TGTGCCAGCAACCCCGGGGACATCGTCCAGGGCTACACCTTC. Its protein is CASNPGDIVQGYTF.

This clone appeared a few times. The chain joins TRBV28 to TRBJ2-7; tentatively, D is TRBD1 (5 bases). Trimming left V 6 bases short and J 0 bases short, with 15 bases between. The CDR3 contains 15 residues. In germline, CDR1 is MDHEN, CDR2 SYDVKM. The CDR3 DNA follows: TGTGCCAGCAGCCGAGGATATGACAGCTCCTACGAGCAGTACGTC. Its protein is CASSRGYDSSYEQYV.

This chain connects TRBV30 to TRBJ2-5; TRBD2 might be the D (7 bases). Trimming removed 1 base at V and 7 bases at J, with 16 bases between. CDR3 length: 14 amino acids. The germline V gene encodes CDR1 GTSNPN and CDR2 SVGIG (reference sequence). The CDR3 spells CAWSDLQGGVTQYF. The DNA of the CDR3 is TGTGCCTGGAGTGATCTACAGGGAGGGGTGACCCAGTACTTC.

The chain's CDR3 is CASSQDSDTYGYTF. Written as DNA, the CDR3 is TGTGCCAGCAGCCAAGATAGTGACACCTATGGCTACACCTTC. This sequence joins TRBV3-1 (or the pseudogene TRBV3-2) and TRBJ1-2, with D uncertain. This CDR3 has 14 amino acids. With 0 bases removed from V and 4 bases from J, the gap between germline ends came to 9 bases. Germline V gene data show CDR1 as LGHDT and CDR2 as YNNKEL (reference sequence).

J is TRBJ2-7 and V is TRBV6-1; a possible D gene is TRBD1 (6 bases). The germline V gene encodes CDR1 MNHNS and CDR2 SASEGT. The CDR3 contains 13 residues. V lost 2 bases to trimming and J lost 5 bases, with 10 bases between them. The CDR3 bases are TGTGCCAGCAGTGAACAGGGGCTGGACGAGCAGTACGTC. Protein sequence: CASSEQGLDEQYV.

The rearrangement joins TRBV6-1 to TRBJ1-1, with 7 positions matching TRBD1. Germline lookup yields CDR1 MNHNS and CDR2 SASEGT. This CDR3 contains 12 residues. The junction had 4 bases not matched to a gene; V was cut back by 3 bases and J by 9 bases. The CDR3, as DNA: TGTGCCAGCAGTGAGAACAGGGGTCAAGCTTTCTTT. Translating gives CASSENRGQAFF.

This chain links TRBV4-3 with TRBJ2-1; a weak D match, TRBD2 (6 bases). CDR1 is LGHNA, CDR2 YSLEER, per germline. With 5 bases removed from V and 5 bases from J, the gap between germline ends came to 16 bases. This CDR3 is built from 15 residues. The DNA for the CDR3 is TGCGCCAGCAGCACCTCCGGCGGGAATGACAATGAGCAGTTCTTC. Translation: CASSTSGGNDNEQFF.

The CDR3 DNA is TGTGCCAGCAGTTACCCTTCGACTGAGTACACCATATATTTT. It is translated as CASSYPSTEYTIYF. This chain joins TRBV6-6 and TRBJ1-3, with unresolved D. The CDR3 contains 14 residues. V gave up 2 bases and J gave up 8 bases, with 13 bases separating them. Per the germline V gene, CDR1 is MNHNY and CDR2 is SVGAGI (reference sequence).

The chain recombines TRBV24-1 with TRBJ1-2; a weak D match, TRBD1 (6 bases). The CDR3 runs to 16 residues. Trimming took 4 bases from V and 7 from J, leaving 21 bases between them. The germline gives CDR1 KGHDR, CDR2 SFDVKD. CDR3 protein: CATSDVQGSRSGGYTF. The CDR3, as DNA: TGTGCCACCAGTGACGTACAGGGCTCCCGGTCTGGTGGCTACACCTTC.

This clone was picked up a small number of times. The chain links TRBV19 to TRBJ1-2; 8 bases fit TRBD1. V shed 9 bases and J 12 bases; nucleotides not matched to a gene: 9. CDR3 length: 11 residues. Germline assignment: CDR1 LNHDA and CDR2 SQIVND (reference sequence). For the CDR3, the DNA is TGTGCCAGCGGACAGGGCCGGTCCCACACCTTC. The encoded protein is CASGQGRSHTF.

This chain joins TRBV6-5 and TRBJ1-5, with TRBD1 as a possible D gene (5 bases). The CDR3 loop spans 13 amino acids. Germline CDR1 and CDR2: MNHEY and SVGAGI. V lost 11 bases and J 6 bases, leaving 17 bases between the germline ends. The CDR3 coding sequence is TGTGCCTCAACCCCGCAGGGCGGTCAGCCCCAGCATTTT. Translating gives CASTPQGGQPQHF.

The rearrangement links TRBV5-1 to TRBJ2-1, with D tentatively TRBD1 (5 bases). There are 18 residues in the CDR3. Germline lookup yields CDR1 SGHRS and CDR2 YFSETQ. Trimming cost V 4 bases and J 5 bases, with 25 bases left between them. The CDR3 sequence is CASSDTLARPRGHNEQFF. The DNA for the CDR3 is TGCGCCAGCAGCGACACTCTTGCGCGCCCTAGGGGCCACAATGAGCAGTTCTTC.

This clone is a singleton in its sample. The genes are TRBV29-1 and TRBJ1-4; TRBD1 matches at 7 bases. CDR3 length equals 15 residues. Germline V CDR1 and CDR2: SQVTM, ANQGSEA. V was pared by 5 bases and J by 8 bases, with 14 bases of the junction left unmatched. The CDR3 sequence: CSVRGWDSGGEKLFF. CDR3 sequence (DNA): TGCAGCGTTAGGGGATGGGACAGTGGGGGCGAAAAACTGTTTTTT. Together with reference TRBV29-1 and TRBJ1-4, the CDR3 gives the full variable domain: SAVISQKPSRDICQRGTSLTIQCQVDSQVTMMFWYRQQPGQSLTLIATANQGSEATYESGFVIDKFPISRPNLTFSTLTVSNMSPEDSSIYLCSVRGWDSGGEKLFFGSGTQLSVL.

This chain joins TRBV4-1 and TRBJ1-6; D call uncertain. CDR3 length: 18 amino acids. Looked up from germline, CDR1 is MGHRA and CDR2 is YSYEKL. Trimming left V 0 bases short and J 0 bases short, with 12 bases between. The CDR3 region has the DNA TGCGCCAGCAGCCAAGATAGCCCGAAGGCCTCCTATAATTCACCCCTCCACTTT. This encodes CASSQDSPKASYNSPLHF.

This clone showed up just a few times. The chain employs TRBV30 and TRBJ1-1; D is possibly TRBD1 (5 bases). This CDR3 contains 15 residues. The V gene lost 3 bases and the J gene lost 5 bases, with 19 bases spanning the gap. Germline-derived CDR1 and CDR2 are GTSNPN and SVGIG (reference sequence). The CDR3 DNA sequence: TGTGCCTGGAGCTGGGGTGGAACAGGCCGAACTGAAGCTTTCTTT. Translated: CAWSWGGTGRTEAFF. The variable domain in full, with the rest retrieved from reference TRBV30 and TRBJ1-1, is SQTIHQWPATLVQPVGSPLSLECTVEGTSNPNLYWYRQAAGRGLQLLFYSVGIGQISSEVPQNLSASRPQDRQFILSSKKLLLSDSGFYLCAWSWGGTGRTEAFFGQGTRLTVV.

This clone has a single count. The CDR3 coding sequence is TGCGCCAGCAGCCATGACAGGGGAGATCAGCCCCAGCATTTT. Protein product: CASSHDRGDQPQHF. The chain employs TRBV4-3 and TRBJ1-5; the match to TRBD1 covers 8 bases. The CDR3 is made up of 14 amino acids. V shed 3 bases, J shed 5 bases, and the junction held 3 bases outside the gene matches. Germline CDR1 LGHNA, CDR2 YSLEER.

This chain uses TRBV10-3 with TRBJ1-6; TRBD1 might be the D (5 bases). Germline V gene data show CDR1 as ENHRY and CDR2 as SYGVKD. The CDR3 is 14 residues long. V was trimmed by 3 bases and J by 11 bases, leaving 14 bases between them. The CDR3 bases are TGTGCCATCAGTGATCTGGGAGGGGACGCACCCCTCCACTTT. Encoded protein: CAISDLGGDAPLHF.

The chain links TRBV5-1 to TRBJ1-5, with 11 bases lining up with TRBD1. V lost 4 bases and J lost 4; bases outside the gene matches: 4. Germline V gives CDR1 SGHRS, CDR2 YFSETQ. This CDR3 spans 15 amino acids. The CDR3 DNA sequence: TGCGCCAGCAGCCGAGGACAGGGGGCAAATCAGCCCCAGCATTTT. Protein sequence: CASSRGQGANQPQHF.

The CDR3 coding sequence is TGTGCCAGCAGTTTCGGTCGGGGTTGGTCGGTAGAGTACAATGAGCAGTTCTTC. This sequence encodes CASSFGRGWSVEYNEQFF. The rearrangement uses TRBV28 and TRBJ2-1, with D perhaps TRBD2 (5 bases). The CDR3 runs 18 residues. Germline V gives CDR1 MDHEN, CDR2 SYDVKM. V was cut by 3 bases and J by 4 bases, with 22 bases left in between. Based on the CDR3 plus reference TRBV28 and TRBJ2-1, the full variable domain is DVKVTQSSRYLVKRTGEKVFLECVQDMDHENMFWYRQDPGLGLRLIYFSYDVKMKEKGDIPEGYSVSREKKERFSLILESASTNQTSMYLCASSFGRGWSVEYNEQFFGPGTRLTVL.

This clone has just one count. The chain uses TRBV11-2 and TRBJ2-5; no clear D. V lost 4 bases and J 11 bases, leaving 23 bases between the germline ends. Germline assignment: CDR1 SGHAT and CDR2 FQNNGV. CDR3 length: 15 residues. The CDR3 loop is CASSWSASQEAEQYF. DNA of the CDR3: TGTGCCAGCAGCTGGTCGGCCTCCCAAGAGGCGGAGCAGTACTTC. Variable domain in full (rest from reference TRBV11-2 and TRBJ2-5): EAGVAQSPRYKIIEKRQSVAFWCNPISGHATLYWYQQILGQGPKLLIQFQNNGVVDDSQLPKDRFSAERLKGVDSTLKIQPAKLEDSAVYLCASSWSASQEAEQYFGPGTRLLVL.

The chain couples TRBV5-4 to TRBJ2-6; 7 nucleotides line up with TRBD2. From germline, CDR1 is SGHNT and CDR2 YYREEE (reference sequence). Trimming at V came to 4 bases and at J to 2 bases, leaving 3 bases not matched to a gene. The CDR3 contains 15 residues. This CDR3 is CASSTRGAGANVLTF. In DNA form, the CDR3 reads TGTGCCAGCAGCACCCGGGGGGCTGGGGCCAACGTCCTGACTTTC.

The chain joins TRBV3-1 (or the pseudogene TRBV3-2) to TRBJ1-1; D not resolved. The CDR3 runs 16 residues. Deletions cut 6 bases from V and 2 bases from J, with 19 bases between. The germline gives CDR1 LGHDT, CDR2 YNNKEL (reference sequence). CDR3 nucleotide sequence: TGTGCCAGCAGGGACTTATCGAGAGGGTTTAACACTGAAGCTTTCTTT. Protein product: CASRDLSRGFNTEAFF.

The rearrangement joins TRBV6-1 to TRBJ2-5; 10 nucleotides match TRBD2. After removal of 0 bases from V and 2 bases from J, the junction contained 6 bases not matched to a gene. CDR1 is MNHNS, CDR2 SASEGT, per germline. The CDR3 is 17 residues long. CDR3 nucleotide sequence: TGTGCCAGCAGTGAAGCATTTGTAGCGGGGGGACAAGAGACCCAGTACTTC. Protein sequence: CASSEAFVAGGQETQYF.

The chain uses TRBV13 and TRBJ1-2, with 10 bases lining up with TRBD1. The CDR3 sequence is 14 residues long. CDR1 and CDR2 (germline): PRHDT, FYEKMQ (reference sequence). Trimming cost V 7 bases and J 7 bases; bases outside gene matches: 9. CDR3 DNA: TGTGCCAGCACCCTTGTGGGACAGGGGTTTGGCTACACCTTC. Translation gives CASTLVGQGFGYTF.